This record concerns one T cell receptor (beta chain) sequence. Its antigen remains unknown. The V segment lost 1 base and the J segment 0 bases; nucleotides outside the gene matches: 2. The CDR3 loop spans 16 amino acids. From germline, CDR1 is LNHNV and CDR2 YYDKDF (reference sequence). Repertoires were generated with immunoSEQ multiplex PCR, while TCRdb's copy carries only in-frame clones and drops some. The table lists 130,000 or so clones, 70% to 90% of them singletons, with under 2% in the top ten. The data belong to a study of cytomegalovirus exposure and HLA in healthy donors. Study-wide points: Across donors, most TCRs were seen rarely, yet some public ones were widespread. The tendency of first-cohort TCR clusters to co-occur in the 90 to 150 validation repertoires was the finding of a later analysis.

The specimen was PBMCs. The chain carries TRBV15 and TRBJ2-5; 10 positions agree with TRBD2. This clonotype was sampled from a woman aged 18-29 years in good health and CMV-seronegative. The CDR3 nucleotides read TGTGCCACCAGCAGAGGGCTAGCGGGAGACCAAGAGACCCAGTACTTC. Protein: CATSRGLAGDQETQYF.